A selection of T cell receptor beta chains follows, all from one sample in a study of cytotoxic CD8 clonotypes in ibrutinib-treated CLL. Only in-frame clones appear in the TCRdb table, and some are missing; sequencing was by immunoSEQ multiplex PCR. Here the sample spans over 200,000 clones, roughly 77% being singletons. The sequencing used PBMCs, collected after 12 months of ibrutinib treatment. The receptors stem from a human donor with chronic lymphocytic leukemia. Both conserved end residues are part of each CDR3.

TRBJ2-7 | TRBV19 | CASGWGQGASYEQYF
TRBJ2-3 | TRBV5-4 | CASSPGSGGGAEDTDTQYF
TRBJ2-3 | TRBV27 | CASSFGGAGTDTQYF
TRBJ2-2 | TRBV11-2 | CASNKIQGSTPGELFF
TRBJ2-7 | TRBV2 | CASSEAGLGYEQYF
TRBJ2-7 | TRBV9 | CASSVGVGSYEQYF
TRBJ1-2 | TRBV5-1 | CASSLDGGSNYGYTF
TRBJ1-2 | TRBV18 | CASSGDRNYGYTF
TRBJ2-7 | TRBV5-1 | CASSRSANYEQYF
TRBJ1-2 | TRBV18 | CASSPWDGTNYGYTF
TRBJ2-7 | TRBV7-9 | CASSLSGQKDYEQYF
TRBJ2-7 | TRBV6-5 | CLSRGSYEQYF
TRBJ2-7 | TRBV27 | CASSSLQGASYEQYF
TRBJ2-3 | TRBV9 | CASRASLTDTQYF
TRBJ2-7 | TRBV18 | CASSARDRVYEQYF
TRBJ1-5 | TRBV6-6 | CASSWGQSNQPQHF
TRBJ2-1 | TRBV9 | CASGQEQFF